These T cell receptor beta chains were read from a single sample in a study of T cell changes during pregnancy in multiple sclerosis. Some clones are missing from TCRdb's copy, which holds only in-frame ones; the method was immunoSEQ multiplex PCR. The sample lists 80,000 to 130,000 clones, roughly 92% seen once, with around 1.2% in the top ten. The sample consisted of peripheral blood, taken in the second trimester of pregnancy. Source of these receptors: a female donor with multiple sclerosis, enrolled in a pregnancy study. The CDR3 runs from the conserved cysteine through the conserved F or W. The D gene is left open where the match is weak. Size tells how often a clone was seen (once, few, many) or the class of an expanded clone, and some rows leave it out.

d_call j_call v_call clone_size cdr3_aa cdr3_nt
NA TRBJ1-6 TRBV28 NA CVSRKGDSYNSPLHF TGTGTCAGTCGAAAGGGAGATTCCTATAATTCACCCCTCCACTTT
NA TRBJ1-2 TRBV27 once CASSLSRRGYYTF TGTGCCAGCAGTTTATCGAGGAGGGGATACTACACCTTC
TRBD1 TRBJ2-1 TRBV7-9 NA CASSPWDRGVDNEQFF TGTGCCAGCAGCCCATGGGACAGGGGGGTAGACAATGAGCAGTTCTTC
NA TRBJ1-1 TRBV19 NA CASSIRQAHTEAFF TGTGCCAGTAGTATTCGACAGGCCCACACTGAAGCTTTCTTT
NA TRBJ1-1 TRBV7-9 NA CASSSGYTEAFF TGTGCCAGCAGCTCAGGGTACACTGAAGCTTTCTTT
TRBD1 TRBJ1-4 TRBV7-9 NA CASSRGTGGREKLFF TGTGCCAGCAGCCGAGGGACAGGGGGCCGGGAGAAACTGTTTTTT
TRBD2 TRBJ2-1 TRBV10-3 NA CAISTLTSGDYNEQFF TGTGCCATCAGCACACTCACTAGCGGGGACTACAATGAGCAGTTCTTC
TRBD2 TRBJ2-1 TRBV7-2 NA CASSLAAGARSSYNEQFF TGTGCCAGCAGCTTAGCAGCGGGGGCCCGAAGCTCCTACAATGAGCAGTTCTTC
NA TRBJ2-7 TRBV7-2 once CASSPDWGNGEQYF TGTGCCAGCAGCCCCGACTGGGGCAACGGAGAGCAGTACTTC
NA TRBJ2-1 TRBV7-6 once CASGRAAYNEQFF TGTGCCAGCGGGCGGGCCGCCTACAATGAGCAGTTCTTC
NA TRBJ1-2 TRBV7-2 NA CASSLVQGSNYGYTF TGTGCCAGCAGCTTAGTACAGGGCTCTAACTATGGCTACACCTTC
TRBD1 TRBJ1-1 TRBV7-9 few CASSLGVGTEEAFF TGTGCCAGCAGCTTAGGTGTGGGGACAGAAGAAGCTTTCTTT
NA TRBJ2-1 TRBV7-7 once CASSLAGANEQFF TGTGCCAGCAGCTTAGCAGGGGCCAATGAGCAGTTCTTC
NA TRBJ1-3 TRBV27 NA CASSLSRGGAGGNTIYF TGTGCCAGCAGTTTATCGCGGGGAGGGGCTGGCGGAAACACCATATATTTT
NA TRBJ2-7 TRBV19 NA CASSIDAGNSYEQYF TGTGCCAGTAGTATAGATGCGGGGAACTCCTACGAGCAGTACTTC
NA TRBJ1-1 TRBV9 NA CASSQDLEGGTEAFF TGTGCCAGCAGCCAAGACCTAGAGGGCGGAACTGAAGCTTTCTTT
NA TRBJ2-7 TRBV7-2 NA CASSPRQDVHEQYF TGTGCCAGCAGCCCGCGACAGGACGTGCACGAGCAGTACTTC
TRBD1 TRBJ2-7 TRBV10-3 NA CAIRVTGDEQYF TGTGCCATCAGGGTGACAGGGGACGAGCAGTACTTC
NA TRBJ1-2 TRBV2 NA CASSPARVVVGYTF TGTGCCAGCAGCCCGGCCAGGGTTGTCGTGGGCTACACCTTC
TRBD1 TRBJ2-7 TRBV30 NA CAWSRDRGIYEQYF TGTGCCTGGAGCAGGGACAGGGGAATATACGAGCAGTACTTC
TRBD1 TRBJ1-1 TRBV19 once CASKGQPSMNTEAFF TGTGCCAGTAAGGGACAGCCGTCAATGAACACTGAAGCTTTCTTT
NA TRBJ2-7 TRBV19 NA CASKRTGTSYEQYF TGTGCCAGTAAAAGGACGGGAACCTCCTACGAGCAGTACTTC